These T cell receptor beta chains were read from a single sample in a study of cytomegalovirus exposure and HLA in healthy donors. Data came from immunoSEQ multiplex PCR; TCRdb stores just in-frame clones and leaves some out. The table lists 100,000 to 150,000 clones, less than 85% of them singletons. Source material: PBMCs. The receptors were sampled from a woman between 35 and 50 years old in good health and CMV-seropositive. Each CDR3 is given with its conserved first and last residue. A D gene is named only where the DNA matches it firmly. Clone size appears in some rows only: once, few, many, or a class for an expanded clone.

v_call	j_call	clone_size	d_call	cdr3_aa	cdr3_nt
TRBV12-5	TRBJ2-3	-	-	CASGWGSGAADTQYF	TGTGCTAGTGGCTGGGGATCAGGGGCTGCAGATACGCAGTATTTT
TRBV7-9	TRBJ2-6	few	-	CASSLSPPPLGSGANVLTF	TGTGCCAGCAGCTTAAGCCCCCCTCCGCTAGGCTCTGGGGCCAACGTCCTGACTTTC
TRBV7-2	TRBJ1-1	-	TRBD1	CASSPGGRGHTEAFF	TGTGCCAGCAGCCCGGGGGGGAGGGGGCACACTGAAGCTTTCTTT
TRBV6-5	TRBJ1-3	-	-	CASKVQSSGNTIYF	TGTGCCAGCAAAGTACAGAGCTCTGGAAACACCATATATTTT
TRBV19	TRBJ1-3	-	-	CASSIEATVSGNTIYF	TGTGCCAGTAGTATAGAAGCGACAGTTTCTGGAAACACCATATATTTT
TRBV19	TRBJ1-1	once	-	CASKESRGNTEAFF	TGTGCCAGTAAGGAGAGCAGAGGGAACACTGAAGCTTTCTTT
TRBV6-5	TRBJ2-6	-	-	CASSYAGGSGANVLTF	TGTGCCAGCAGTTACGCAGGGGGGTCTGGGGCCAACGTCCTGACTTTC
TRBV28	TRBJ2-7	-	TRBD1	CASSLGGTGTHEQYF	TGTGCCAGCAGTTTGGGCGGGACAGGGACCCACGAGCAGTACTTC
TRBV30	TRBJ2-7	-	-	CAWNRGNYEQYF	TGTGCCTGGAATCGGGGGAACTACGAGCAGTACTTC
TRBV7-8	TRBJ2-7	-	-	CASSLALTGTYYEQYF	TGTGCCAGCAGCTTAGCCCTGACCGGGACATACTACGAGCAGTACTTC
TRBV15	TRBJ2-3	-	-	CATSSNSLGRGLTDTQYF	TGTGCCACCAGCAGCAACTCTCTGGGACGAGGACTAACAGATACGCAGTATTTT
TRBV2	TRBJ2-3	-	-	CASSRELGTDTQYF	TGTGCCAGCAGCCGCGAGTTAGGCACAGATACGCAGTATTTT
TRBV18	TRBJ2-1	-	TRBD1	CASSQGQGMYNEQFF	TGTGCCAGCTCTCAGGGACAGGGGATGTACAATGAGCAGTTCTTC
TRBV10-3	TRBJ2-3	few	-	CAISAGTGAPGSADTQYF	TGTGCCATCAGCGCGGGGACGGGAGCTCCGGGGTCGGCAGATACGCAGTATTTT
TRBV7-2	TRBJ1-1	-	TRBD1	CASRSKTGTANTEAFF	TGTGCCAGCAGATCCAAGACCGGGACAGCTAACACTGAAGCTTTCTTT
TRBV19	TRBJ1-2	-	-	CASSMGKAGFSHGYTF	TGTGCCAGTAGTATGGGCAAAGCGGGATTTAGCCATGGCTACACCTTC
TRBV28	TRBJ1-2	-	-	CASSLVRDLNYGYTF	TGTGCCAGCAGTTTAGTCAGGGATCTTAACTATGGCTACACCTTC
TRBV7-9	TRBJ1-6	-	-	CASSPGMGEANSPLHF	TGTGCCAGCAGCCCAGGAATGGGAGAAGCCAATTCACCCCTCCACTTT
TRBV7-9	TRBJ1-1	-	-	CASSFETGSNTEAFF	TGTGCCAGCAGCTTCGAAACAGGTTCTAACACTGAAGCTTTCTTT
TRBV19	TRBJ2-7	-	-	CASSIGAGEQYF	TGTGCCAGTAGTATCGGAGCTGGAGAGCAGTACTTC
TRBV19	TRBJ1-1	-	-	CASTKRENTEAFF	TGTGCCAGCACCAAACGGGAGAACACTGAAGCTTTCTTT
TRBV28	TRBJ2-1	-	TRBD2	CASSGSAGGAYNEQFF	TGTGCCAGCAGTGGCTCAGCGGGGGGCGCCTACAATGAGCAGTTCTTC
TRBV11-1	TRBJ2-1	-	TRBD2	CASSLATSGSYNEQFF	TGTGCCAGCAGCTTAGCGACAAGCGGGAGCTACAATGAGCAGTTCTTC
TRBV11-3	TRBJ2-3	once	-	CASSLRADTQYF	TGTGCCAGCAGCTTAAGAGCAGATACGCAGTATTTT
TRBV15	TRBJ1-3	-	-	CATSEGQRNTIYF	TGTGCCACCAGCGAAGGACAGCGAAACACCATATATTTT
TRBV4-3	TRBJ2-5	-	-	CASSQEVYRYETQYF	TGCGCCAGCAGCCAAGAAGTATATAGATATGAGACCCAGTACTTC
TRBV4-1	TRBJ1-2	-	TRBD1	CASSRDQGAQIYYGYTF	TGCGCCAGCAGCCGAGACCAGGGGGCGCAGATCTACTATGGCTACACCTTC
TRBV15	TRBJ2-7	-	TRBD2	CATSRDQRGPYEQYF	TGTGCCACCAGCAGAGATCAGCGGGGCCCCTACGAGCAGTACTTC
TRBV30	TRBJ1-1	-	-	CAWSVDGGYTEAFF	TGTGCCTGGAGTGTAGATGGGGGCTACACTGAAGCTTTCTTT
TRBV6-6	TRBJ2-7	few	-	CASMVGAPYEQYF	TGTGCCAGCATGGTGGGGGCCCCCTACGAGCAGTACTTC
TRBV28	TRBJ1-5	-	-	CASSLDWGVQGLGQPQHF	TGTGCCAGCAGTTTAGATTGGGGTGTCCAGGGATTAGGTCAGCCCCAGCATTTT
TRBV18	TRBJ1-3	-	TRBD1	CASSPLKTGSRAGNTIYF	TGTGCCAGCTCACCACTTAAGACAGGGTCACGGGCCGGAAACACCATATATTTT
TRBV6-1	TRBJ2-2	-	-	CASALRRTNTGELFF	TGTGCCAGCGCGCTTAGGCGGACGAACACCGGGGAGCTGTTTTTT
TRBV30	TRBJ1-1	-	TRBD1	CAWSTGVNTEAFF	TGTGCCTGGAGTACAGGGGTGAACACTGAAGCTTTCTTT
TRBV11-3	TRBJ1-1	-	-	CASSFQGSTEAFF	TGTGCCAGCAGCTTTCAGGGGAGCACTGAAGCTTTCTTT
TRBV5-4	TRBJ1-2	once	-	CASSTGHSPYGYTF	TGTGCCAGCAGCACAGGACACTCTCCCTATGGCTACACCTTC
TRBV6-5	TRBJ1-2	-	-	CASSRDRTHGYTF	TGTGCCAGCAGCCGCGACAGGACCCACGGCTACACCTTC
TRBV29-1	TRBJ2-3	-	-	CSADPGSDTQYF	TGCAGCGCCGATCCAGGGTCAGATACGCAGTATTTT
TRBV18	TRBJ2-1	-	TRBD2	CASSPTSAYNEQFF	TGTGCCAGCTCACCTACTAGCGCCTACAATGAGCAGTTCTTC
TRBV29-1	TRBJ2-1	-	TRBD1	CSVVPGTGIYNEQFF	TGCAGCGTTGTTCCCGGGACAGGGATCTACAATGAGCAGTTCTTC
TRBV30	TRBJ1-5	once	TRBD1	CAWSVRGRGRISNQPQHF	TGTGCCTGGAGTGTACGGGGCAGGGGGCGGATAAGCAATCAGCCCCAGCATTTT
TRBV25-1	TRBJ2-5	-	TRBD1	CASSRDRAQETQYF	TGTGCCAGCAGTCGGGACAGAGCGCAAGAGACCCAGTACTTC
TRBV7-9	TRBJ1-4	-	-	CASSVRGQGLNEKLFF	TGTGCCAGCAGCGTACGGGGTCAGGGGTTAAATGAAAAACTGTTTTTT
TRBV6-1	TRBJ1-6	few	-	CASMTDSISPLHF	TGTGCCAGCATGACCGACAGCATTTCACCCCTCCACTTT
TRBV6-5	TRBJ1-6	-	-	CASSYQGSRNSPLHF	TGTGCCAGCAGTTACCAGGGATCTCGAAATTCACCCCTCCACTTT
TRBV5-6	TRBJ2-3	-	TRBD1	CASSPRQGAWTDTQYF	TGTGCCAGCAGCCCCCGACAGGGGGCATGGACAGATACGCAGTATTTT
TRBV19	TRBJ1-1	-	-	CASSIRGTGNTEAFF	TGTGCCAGTAGTATCCGCGGGACGGGGAACACTGAAGCTTTCTTT
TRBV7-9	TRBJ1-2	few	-	CASSLSQNTNYGYTF	TGTGCCAGCAGCTTGTCCCAGAATACTAACTATGGCTACACCTTC
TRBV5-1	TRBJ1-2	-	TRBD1	CASSLTGQGSIGYTF	TGCGCCAGCAGCTTAACAGGACAGGGGTCAATCGGCTACACCTTC
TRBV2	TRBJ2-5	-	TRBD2	CASRAPPRLAGGPSKETQYF	TGTGCCAGCAGGGCCCCACCAAGACTAGCGGGGGGACCGAGCAAAGAGACCCAGTACTTC
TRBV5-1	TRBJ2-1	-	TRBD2	CASSSVQGLAGGEQFF	TGCGCCAGCAGCTCGGTGCAGGGACTAGCAGGCGGTGAGCAGTTCTTC
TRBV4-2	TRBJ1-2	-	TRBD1	CASSLTYGTGDDYGYTF	TGTGCCAGCAGCCTGACATATGGGACAGGTGATGACTATGGCTACACCTTC
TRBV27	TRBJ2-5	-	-	CASSFATSQETQYF	TGTGCCAGCAGCTTCGCCACTAGCCAAGAGACCCAGTACTTC